These 5 T cell receptor beta chains were all obtained from the same sample, sequenced in a study of tumor-infiltrating lymphocytes in primary liver carcinoma. For blood RNA, unsorted whole blood served as the source, and germline DNA was extracted too. Production of TCR beta cDNA used approximately 0.55 ug total RNA together with a constant-region primer. Employing slightly modified ARM-PCR, three nested multiplex PCR rounds were run, and these gave rise to the TCR beta libraries. Amplification in the first two PCR rounds was performed using TRBV1-TRBV30 forward primers and a C-beta reverse primer for roughly 10 cycles each. TCRdb passed the multiplex PCR reads through MiXCR, listing each CDR3 protein once. Of fewer than 350,000 distinct CDR3 sequences in the sample, around three fifths are singletons; the top ten hold roughly 8.6%. The sequenced sample was peripheral blood. These receptors came from a man aged 40-50 years with primary liver carcinoma and hepatitis B virus infection.

This clonotype came up many times. The gene calls are TRBV29-1 and TRBJ2-1; the D call may be TRBD1 or TRBD2 (6 bases each). Germline CDR1 and CDR2: SQVTM and ANQGSEA. With 6 bases removed from V and 4 bases from J, the gap between germline ends came to 13 bases. This CDR3 is built from 13 residues. The CDR3 region is CSVRLGGYNEQFF. The CDR3 DNA reads TGCAGCGTGCGACTAGGGGGGTACAATGAGCAGTTCTTC.

The chain is built from TRBV5-1 and TRBJ1-1; D is ambiguous. The CDR3 contains 14 residues. Germline V gene lookup returns CDR1 SGHRS and CDR2 YFSETQ. The V end lost 4 bases, the J end lost 0 bases, and 10 bases lay between the germline ends. CDR3 bases: TGCGCCAGCAGCGGTTACGTAATGAACACTGAAGCTTTCTTT. Residues: CASSGYVMNTEAFF.

In its sample, this clonotype was seen a few times. V is TRBV4-3 and J is TRBJ2-7; TRBD2 matches at 13 bases. Germline V CDR1 and CDR2: LGHNA, YSLEER. There are 18 residues in the CDR3. The V gene end was trimmed by 4 bases and the J gene end by 6 bases; junction bases not matched to a gene: 15. Here the CDR3 DNA reads TGCGCCAGCAGCCTCCAATGGGGGACTAGCGGGATTTCGCCCGAGCAGTACTTC. Its translation is CASSLQWGTSGISPEQYF.

In this sample, this clonotype turned up once. The conserved closing phenylalanine or tryptophan is absent in this CDR3, likely reflecting a read error. The chain couples TRBV29-1 to TRBJ2-7; TRBD1 matches at 10 bases. Unmatched junction bases numbered 6, after V lost 6 bases and J lost 4 bases. CDR1 and CDR2 (germline): SQVTM, ANQGSEA. The CDR3 is 13 residues long. CDR3 sequence: CSVTWDRGYEQYI. The DNA for the CDR3 is TGCAGCGTAACCTGGGACAGGGGTTACGAGCAGTACATC.

The chain couples TRBV5-1 to TRBJ1-6, with D unresolved. CDR1 is SGHRS, CDR2 YFSETQ, per germline. V lost 3 bases and J 10 bases, leaving 17 bases between the germline ends. This CDR3 spans 15 amino acids. CDR3 sequence reads: CASSSAIHESSPLHF. CDR3 nucleotides: TGCGCCAGCAGCTCAGCAATACACGAGAGCTCACCCCTCCACTTT. The full variable domain, with the rest looked up from reference TRBV5-1 and TRBJ1-6, is KAGVTQTPRYLIKTRGQQVTLSCSPISGHRSVSWYQQTPGQGLQFLFEYFSETQRNKGNFPGRFSGRQFSNSRSEMNVSTLELGDSALYLCASSSAIHESSPLHFGNGTRLTVT.